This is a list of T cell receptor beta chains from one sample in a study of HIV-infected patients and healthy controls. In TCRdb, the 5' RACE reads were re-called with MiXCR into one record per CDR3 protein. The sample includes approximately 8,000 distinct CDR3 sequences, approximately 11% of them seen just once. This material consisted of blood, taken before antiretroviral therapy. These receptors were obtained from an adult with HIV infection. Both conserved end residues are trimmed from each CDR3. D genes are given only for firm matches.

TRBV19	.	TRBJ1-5	ASTDRGNQPQH
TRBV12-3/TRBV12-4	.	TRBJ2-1	ASSLGVAPNEQF
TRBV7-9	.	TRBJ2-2	ASSRIVTGELF
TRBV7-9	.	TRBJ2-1	ASSLVVAALSYNEQF
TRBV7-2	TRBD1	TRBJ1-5	ASSKRRDRSQPQH
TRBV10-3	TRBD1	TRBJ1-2	AIGFLQGALPYGYT
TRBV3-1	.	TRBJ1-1	ASSQDLGLRDTEAF
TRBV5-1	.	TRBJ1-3	ASSLGEFGNTIY
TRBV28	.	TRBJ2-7	ASSGGPRRNYEQY
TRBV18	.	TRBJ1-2	ASSPNLLRELGDGYT
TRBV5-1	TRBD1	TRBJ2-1	ASSFGTANNEQF
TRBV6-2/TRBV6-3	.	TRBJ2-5	ASSGTLETQY
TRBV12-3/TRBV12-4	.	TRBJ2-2	ASGPPGNTGELF
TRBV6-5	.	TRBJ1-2	ASSPGAGDYGYT
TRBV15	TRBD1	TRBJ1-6	ATSGYRGQNSPLH
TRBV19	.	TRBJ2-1	ASSIPRSSYNEQF
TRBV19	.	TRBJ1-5	ASSISAFSNQPQH
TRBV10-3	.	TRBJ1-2	AISPGHQNYGYT
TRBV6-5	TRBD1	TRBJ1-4	ASRTNPGGREKLF
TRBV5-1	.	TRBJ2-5	ASTVGGPTYQETQY
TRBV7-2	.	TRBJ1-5	ASSLERGQPQH
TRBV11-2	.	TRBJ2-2	ATSLEAGADGELF